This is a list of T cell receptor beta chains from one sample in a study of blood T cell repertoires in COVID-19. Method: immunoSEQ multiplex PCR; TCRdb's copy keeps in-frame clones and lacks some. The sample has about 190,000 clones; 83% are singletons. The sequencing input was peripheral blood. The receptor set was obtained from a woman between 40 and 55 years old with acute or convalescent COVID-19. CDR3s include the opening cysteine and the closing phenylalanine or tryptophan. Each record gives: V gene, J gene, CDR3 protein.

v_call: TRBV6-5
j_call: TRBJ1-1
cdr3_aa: CAITIRGGGTEAFF

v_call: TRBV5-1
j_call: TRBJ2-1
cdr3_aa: CASSPVGYSYNEQFF

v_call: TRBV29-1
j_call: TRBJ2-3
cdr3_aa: CSVSTGMTDTQYF

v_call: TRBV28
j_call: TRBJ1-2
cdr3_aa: CASSRQGANYGYTF

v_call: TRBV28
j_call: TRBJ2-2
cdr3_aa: CASSFGLAGDTGELFF

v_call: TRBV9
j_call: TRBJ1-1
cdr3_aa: CASSPRAAGIAEAFF

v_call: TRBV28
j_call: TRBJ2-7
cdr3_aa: CASSLPRGGLAGPDYEQYF

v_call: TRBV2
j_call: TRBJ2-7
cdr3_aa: CASSDMGTADYEQYF

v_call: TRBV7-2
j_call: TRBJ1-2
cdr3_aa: CASSLIVTDGYTF

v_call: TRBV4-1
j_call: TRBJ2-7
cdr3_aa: CASSQRRGEQYF

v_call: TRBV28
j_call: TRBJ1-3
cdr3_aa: CASSLSTQGGNTIYF

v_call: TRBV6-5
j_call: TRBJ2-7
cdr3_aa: CASSYADRVGYEQYF

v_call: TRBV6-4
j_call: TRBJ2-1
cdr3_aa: CASSADYSPIDEQFF

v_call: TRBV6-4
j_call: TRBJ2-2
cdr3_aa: CASSDSSAGELFF

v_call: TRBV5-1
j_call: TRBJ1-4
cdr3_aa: CASTPEGGVTNEKLFF

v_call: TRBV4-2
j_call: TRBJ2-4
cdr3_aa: CASSPTDIAKNIQYF

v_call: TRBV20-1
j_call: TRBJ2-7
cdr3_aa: CSATPEQYF

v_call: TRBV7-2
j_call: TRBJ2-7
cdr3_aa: CASSLGPSGYEQYF

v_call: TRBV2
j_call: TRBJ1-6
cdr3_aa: CASSGGGSGSPLHF

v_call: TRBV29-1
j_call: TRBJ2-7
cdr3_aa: CSVATGGTSGAYEQYF

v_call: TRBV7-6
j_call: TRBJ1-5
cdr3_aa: CASSPGTGGGQPQHF

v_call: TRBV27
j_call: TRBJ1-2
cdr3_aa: CASRRDRGGYDGYTF

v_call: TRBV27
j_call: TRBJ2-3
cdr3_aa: CASSLYTAGTSGTDTQYF

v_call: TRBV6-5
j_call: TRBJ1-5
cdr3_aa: CASSPPAGFNQPQHF

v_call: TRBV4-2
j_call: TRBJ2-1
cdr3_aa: CASSQLPSGTAYNEQFF

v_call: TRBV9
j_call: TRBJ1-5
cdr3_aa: CASSPDNSNQPQHF

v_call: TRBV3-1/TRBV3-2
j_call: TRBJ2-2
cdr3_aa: CASSLTGSTGELFF

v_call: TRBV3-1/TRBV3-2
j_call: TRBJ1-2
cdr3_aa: CASSQEWSNYGYTF

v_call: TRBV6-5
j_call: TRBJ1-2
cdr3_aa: CASSRRDKLGYTF

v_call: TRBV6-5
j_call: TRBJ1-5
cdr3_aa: CASSYLGQGQPQHF

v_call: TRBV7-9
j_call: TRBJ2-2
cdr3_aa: CASRGIGTANTGELFF

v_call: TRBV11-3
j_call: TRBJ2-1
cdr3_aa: CASSLEGLETTGVYEQFF

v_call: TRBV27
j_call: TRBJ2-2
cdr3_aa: CASSMLGGRELFF

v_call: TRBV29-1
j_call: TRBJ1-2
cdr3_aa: CSVAQGYGYTF

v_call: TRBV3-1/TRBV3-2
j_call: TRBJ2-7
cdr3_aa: CASSQDHPSSGSSYEQYF

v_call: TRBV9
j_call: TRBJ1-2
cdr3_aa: CASSVGVSGYTF

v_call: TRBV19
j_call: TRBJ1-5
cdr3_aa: CASSMYHGGESNQPQHF

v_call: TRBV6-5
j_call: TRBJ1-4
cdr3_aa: CASSSGQPNEKLFF

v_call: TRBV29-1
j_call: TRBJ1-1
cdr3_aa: CSVEDRWTGEYTEAFF

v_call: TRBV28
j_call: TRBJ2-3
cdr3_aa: CASSWGLAGGTDTQYF

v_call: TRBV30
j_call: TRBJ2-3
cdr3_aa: CAWMVAGGLTQYF

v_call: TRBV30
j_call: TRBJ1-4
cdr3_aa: CACASGGWGEKLFF

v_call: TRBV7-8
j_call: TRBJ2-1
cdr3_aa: CASSRLAEQFF

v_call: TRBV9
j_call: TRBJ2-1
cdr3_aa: CASSVGERGNEQFF

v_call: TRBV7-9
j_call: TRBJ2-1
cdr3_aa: CALRRGSKHEQFF